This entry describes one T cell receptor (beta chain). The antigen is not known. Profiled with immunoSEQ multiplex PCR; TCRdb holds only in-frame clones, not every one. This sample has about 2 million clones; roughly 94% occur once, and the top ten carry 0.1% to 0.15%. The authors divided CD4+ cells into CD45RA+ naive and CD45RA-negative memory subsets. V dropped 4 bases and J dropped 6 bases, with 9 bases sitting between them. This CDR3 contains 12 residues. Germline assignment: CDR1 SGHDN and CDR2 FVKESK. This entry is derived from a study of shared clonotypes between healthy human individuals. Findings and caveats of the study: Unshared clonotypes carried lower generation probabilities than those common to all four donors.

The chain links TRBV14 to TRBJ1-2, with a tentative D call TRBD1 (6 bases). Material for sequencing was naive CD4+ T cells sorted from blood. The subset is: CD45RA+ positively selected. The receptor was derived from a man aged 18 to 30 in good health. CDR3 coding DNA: TGTGCCAGCAGCCGGACAGTACATGGCTACACCTTC. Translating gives CASSRTVHGYTF.